This entry lists 24 T cell receptor beta chains sequenced from one sample in a study of sequential checkpoint blockade in melanoma. Specified treatment: randomized to nivolumab then ipilimumab (arm A) or the reverse (arm B). The assay was immunoSEQ multiplex PCR, and TCRdb's table has in-frame clones only and misses some. The data show about 7,100 clones, roughly 30% seen once. Sequences were derived from tumor tissue (inferred from file names), sampled from a patient given nivolumab and ipilimumab in sequence. The receptor set was obtained from a human donor with melanoma.

Relative to its sample, this clone is medium-sized (0.01 to 0.1%). The CDR3 bases are TGTGCCAGCAGCTCCACCCAGAGCAGGAATCGAAACACCATATATTTT. As protein: CASSSTQSRNRNTIYF. The J gene is TRBJ1-3, the V gene TRBV11-3; no definite D call. Germline CDR1 is SGHNT and CDR2 is YENEEA. Trimming took off 4 bases at V and 5 bases at J, with 18 bases between the two ends. This CDR3 spans 16 amino acids. Full variable domain (outside the CDR3, taken from reference TRBV11-3 and TRBJ1-3): EAGVVQSPRYKIIEKKQPVAFWCNPISGHNTLYWYLQNLGQGPELLIRYENEEAVDDSQLPKDRFSAERLKGVDSTLKIQPAELGDSAVYLCASSSTQSRNRNTIYFGEGSWLTVV.

This clone was counted ten times or more. This rearrangement joins TRBV11-3 to TRBJ2-2, with D possibly being TRBD2 (7 bases). From germline, CDR1 is SGHNT and CDR2 YENEEA. The CDR3 loop spans 15 amino acids. V was shortened by 7 bases and J by 3 bases, with 15 bases between the two germline ends. The CDR3 loop is CASTEAGHYTGELFF. The DNA of the CDR3 is TGTGCCAGCACCGAAGCGGGACATTACACCGGGGAGCTGTTTTTT.

This clone was seen a single time. The chain uses TRBV5-1 and TRBJ2-2; D assignment may be TRBD1 or TRBD2 (5 bases each). Trimming pared 1 base from V and 6 bases from J, leaving 13 bases between. The germline CDR1 and CDR2 sequences are SGHRS and YFSETQ. This CDR3 is built from 15 residues. The DNA of the CDR3 is TGCGCCAGCAGCTTGACAGGAAGGGACGCCGGGGAGCTGTTTTTT. Encoded protein: CASSLTGRDAGELFF.

The sample holds a few counts of this clone. The rearrangement joins TRBV19 to TRBJ1-1; 8 bases fit TRBD1. Germline CDR1 is LNHDA and CDR2 is SQIVND (reference sequence). The V and J ends lost 6 bases and 0 bases, in that order; junction bases with no gene match: 3. The CDR3 consists of 14 residues. This CDR3 reads CASRRQGMNTEAFF. The DNA for the CDR3 is TGTGCCAGTAGGCGACAGGGGATGAACACTGAAGCTTTCTTT.

This clone was observed a handful of times. This chain connects TRBV11-3 to TRBJ1-4; D call uncertain. There are 14 residues in the CDR3. V lost 5 bases and J 7 bases, leaving 14 bases between the germline ends. CDR1 is SGHNT, CDR2 YENEEA, per germline. The CDR3 DNA reads TGTGCCAGCAGCCGAAACCACAGAGTTGAAAAACTGTTTTTT. Amino acid sequence: CASSRNHRVEKLFF.

As for this clone: The limits of the CDR3 on the DNA are not certain, so only TCRdb's listed CDR3 is given. V usage is TRBV12-2 and J usage is TRBJ2-6. TRBV12-2 corresponds to a pseudogene. From its first to its last residue, the CDR3 has 15 amino acids. CDR3 residues: CATERVGAGANVLTF.

The J gene is TRBJ2-4, the V gene TRBV18; 11 bases line up with TRBD2. This CDR3 spans 20 amino acids. Germline loops: CDR1 KGHSH, CDR2 LQKENI. V gave up 1 base and J gave up 0 bases; unmatched junction bases: 11. Here the CDR3 DNA reads TGTGCCAGCTCACCACGCACACTAGCGGGGGTTCGTCTAGCCAAAAACATTCAGTACTTC. Residues: CASSPRTLAGVRLAKNIQYF.

This clone appeared a few times. The chain employs TRBV14 and TRBJ1-4, with D hard to call. The V end was cut by 3 bases, the J end by 7 bases, with 9 bases between. This CDR3 has 13 amino acids. CDR1 SGHDN and CDR2 FVKESK come from the germline V gene. The CDR3 region is CASSHVRGEKLFF. Written as DNA, the CDR3 is TGTGCCAGCAGCCATGTCAGAGGTGAAAAACTGTTTTTT.

This chain connects TRBV6-8 to TRBJ1-4; D unclear. Germline assignment: CDR1 MNHGY and CDR2 SAAAGT. The CDR3 covers 13 residues. Trimming took 9 bases from V and 1 from J, leaving 9 bases between them. DNA of the CDR3: TGTGCCAGTACGGACCGAACTAATGAAAAACTGTTTTTT. This codes for CASTDRTNEKLFF.

This clone was recorded only once. The chain joins TRBV18 to TRBJ2-5, with D tentatively TRBD1 or TRBD2 (5 bases each). V was trimmed by 0 bases and J by 4 bases, leaving 12 bases between them. This CDR3 spans 15 amino acids. Germline V lookup: CDR1 KGHSH, CDR2 LQKENI. The CDR3 here is CASSPPSPGPETQYF. DNA of the CDR3: TGTGCCAGCTCACCACCGTCTCCGGGACCAGAGACCCAGTACTTC. Full variable domain (outside the CDR3, taken from reference TRBV18 and TRBJ2-5): NAGVMQNPRHLVRRRGQEARLRCSPMKGHSHVYWYRQLPEEGLKFMVYLQKENIIDESGMPKERFSAEFPKEGPSILRIQQVVRGDSAAYFCASSPPSPGPETQYFGPGTRLLVL.

This clone was seen only once. The CDR3 coding sequence is TGCGCCAGCAGCTTAGGACGGGGGGCAATGTCAGATACGCAGTATTTT. This translates into CASSLGRGAMSDTQYF. V and J are TRBV5-1 and TRBJ2-3, with a possible D match to TRBD2 (7 bases). The germline V gene has CDR1 SGHRS and CDR2 YFSETQ. There are 16 residues in the CDR3. The V end was cut by 2 bases, the J end by 4 bases, with 17 bases between.

This chain links TRBV29-1 with TRBJ2-3; 8 bases agree with TRBD2. This CDR3 spans 16 amino acids. Germline loops: CDR1 SQVTM, CDR2 ANQGSEA. CDR3: CSASLRLAGFADTQYF. The CDR3 DNA reads as TGCAGTGCTTCACTTCGGCTAGCGGGTTTTGCAGATACGCAGTATTTT.

There are a few counts of this clone. The chain has TRBV30 and TRBJ2-7; D gene uncertain. There are 11 residues in the CDR3. Trimming removed 5 bases at V and 0 bases at J, with 5 bases between. From germline, CDR1 is GTSNPN and CDR2 SVGIG (reference sequence). The CDR3 loop reads CAWATSYEQYF. The CDR3 region has the DNA TGTGCCTGGGCCACCTCCTACGAGCAGTACTTC.

By sample share, this clone is medium-sized. The chain employs TRBV9 and TRBJ2-1, with 7 bases lining up with TRBD1. Germline CDR1 reads SGDLS; CDR2 reads YYNGEE. V trimming: 2 bases; J trimming: 4 bases; junction bases outside the gene matches: 3. CDR3 size: 14 residues. The CDR3 DNA follows: TGTGCCAGCAGCGTCGGGGACAGTTACAATGAGCAGTTCTTC. Translated: CASSVGDSYNEQFF.

This rearrangement joins TRBV19 to TRBJ2-6; D remains ambiguous. The CDR3 is 15 amino acids. The V end was cut by 4 bases, the J end by 0 bases, with 7 bases between. Germline CDR1 LNHDA, CDR2 SQIVND (reference sequence). CDR3 in DNA: TGTGCCAGTAGTACGGATCGCTCTGGGGCCAACGTCCTGACTTTC. This codes for CASSTDRSGANVLTF. The complete variable domain, with remaining parts taken from reference TRBV19 and TRBJ2-6, reads DGGITQSPKYLFRKEGQNVTLSCEQNLNHDAMYWYRQDPGQGLRLIYYSQIVNDFQKGDIAEGYSVSREKKESFPLTVTSAQKNPTAFYLCASSTDRSGANVLTFGAGSRLTVL.

V usage is TRBV19 and J usage is TRBJ2-7; maybe TRBD2 (5 bases). Germline V CDR1 and CDR2: LNHDA, SQIVND (reference sequence). The CDR3 has 13 residues. Trimming took 6 bases from V and 3 from J, leaving 12 bases between them. The chain's CDR3 is CASSPGLYYEQYF. CDR3 DNA sequence: TGTGCCAGTAGCCCCGGACTGTACTACGAGCAGTACTTC.

This clone was observed a handful of times. The chain carries TRBV10-3 and TRBJ2-7; 9 bases line up with TRBD1. The CDR3 has 14 residues. Germline CDR1 is ENHRY and CDR2 is SYGVKD. V was clipped by 5 bases and J by 2 bases; unmatched bases: 4. CDR3 region: CAISSDRGAYEQYF. The CDR3 nucleotides read TGTGCCATCAGTTCCGACAGGGGGGCCTACGAGCAGTACTTC.

There are a few counts of this clone. One junction end does not reproduce the germline sequence, and a read error may be involved. This chain uses TRBV6-8 with TRBJ2-5; D call uncertain. Germline lookup yields CDR1 MNHGY and CDR2 SAAAGT. The CDR3 loop spans 12 amino acids. CDR3 in amino acids: CAISVSKETQYF. DNA for the CDR3: TGTGCCATCAGTGTTAGTAAAGAGACCCAGTACTTC.

The rearrangement links TRBV18 to TRBJ2-7; 8 nucleotides align to TRBD1. Germline V gives CDR1 KGHSH, CDR2 LQKENI. The CDR3 has 15 amino acids. Losses at the gene ends were 3 bases for V and 3 bases for J; bases not matched to a gene: 7. The CDR3 reads CASSPSIGQGYEQYF. The CDR3 region has the DNA TGTGCCAGCTCACCGTCTATTGGACAGGGCTACGAGCAGTACTTC.

V and J are TRBV5-1 and TRBJ1-1; no reliable D call. The ends were cut back, 2 bases at V and 3 bases at J, with 14 bases in the middle. CDR1 and CDR2 (germline): SGHRS, YFSETQ. The CDR3 is 15 residues long. As DNA, the CDR3 is TGCGCCAGCAGCTTTTCGTCCCATGGGGACACTGAAGCTTTCTTT. Amino acid sequence: CASSFSSHGDTEAFF.

This chain connects TRBV5-1 to TRBJ2-7, with 9 bases identical to TRBD1. CDR3 length: 14 amino acids. After removal of 0 bases from V and 6 bases from J, the junction contained 4 bases not matched to a gene. Germline CDR1 SGHRS, CDR2 YFSETQ. The CDR3 nucleotides read TGCGCCAGCAGCTTGGGGGGACAGGGCAGCGAGCAGTACTTC. Its translation: CASSLGGQGSEQYF.

Ten or more counts support this clone. This chain links TRBV11-3 with TRBJ1-2, with D possibly being TRBD1 (5 bases). The CDR3 runs 16 residues. Germline V CDR1 and CDR2: SGHNT, YENEEA. Trimming left V 3 bases short and J 6 bases short, with 20 bases between. The CDR3 is CASSLEAVRDGHGYTF. CDR3 in DNA: TGTGCCAGCAGCTTGGAGGCGGTCAGGGATGGTCATGGCTACACCTTC. Using reference TRBV11-3 and TRBJ1-2 for the parts outside the CDR3, the full variable domain is EAGVVQSPRYKIIEKKQPVAFWCNPISGHNTLYWYLQNLGQGPELLIRYENEEAVDDSQLPKDRFSAERLKGVDSTLKIQPAELGDSAVYLCASSLEAVRDGHGYTFGSGTRLTVV.

The sample holds a few counts of this clone. The rearrangement links TRBV4-1 to TRBJ1-4; 9 bases match TRBD1. This CDR3 comprises 15 residues. J was trimmed by 8 bases and V by 1 base; bases with no gene match: 5. Germline CDR1 MGHRA, CDR2 YSYEKL. CDR3 DNA: TGCGCCAGCAGCCAAGGGGACAGGGCGGAAGAAAAACTGTTTTTT. It yields the protein CASSQGDRAEEKLFF.

This clone was counted ten times or more. DNA of the CDR3: TGTGCCAGCAACTACAGGGAAGCTAATGAAAAACTGTTTTTT. Encoded protein: CASNYREANEKLFF. The gene calls are TRBV11-3 and TRBJ1-4; the D gene is possibly TRBD1 (6 bases). Germline CDR1 and CDR2: SGHNT and YENEEA. V dropped 7 bases and J dropped 3 bases, with 12 bases sitting between them. This CDR3 is built from 14 residues.